A single T cell receptor (beta chain) is shown here with its context. The sample comes from a study of pediatric ulcerative colitis. Some clones are missing from TCRdb's copy, which holds only in-frame ones; the method was immunoSEQ multiplex PCR. The table records about 64,000 clones, about 90% of them present only once. The V gene's germline CDR1 is SEHNR and CDR2 FQNEAQ (reference sequence). V was pared by 4 bases and J by 5 bases, with 12 bases of the junction left unmatched. The CDR3 has 17 amino acids. The clonotype originates from a boy aged 5 to 17 with severe ulcerative colitis. The chain carries TRBV7-9 and TRBJ2-1; 9 positions agree with TRBD2. The source material was blood. The CDR3 DNA is TGTGCCAGCAGCTCGGGAAGATTGGGACTAGCAGACAATGAGCAGTTCTTC. This codes for CASSSGRLGLADNEQFF.